The 21 T cell receptor beta chains below were found in one sample sequenced in a study of T cell clones after liver transplantation (dated by TCRdb to the late 2010s). The method behind the library was the immunoSEQ multiplex PCR assay. TCRdb mirrors the immuneACCESS table, restricted to in-frame sequences. Some clones are absent from its copies; in checked studies, under half trace to an unresolved V gene, and the reason for the others is unknown. The sample table contains tens of thousands of clones; only one count was recorded for about 82% of them. The top ten clonotypes cover about 0.52% of the sample. The specimen comprised CD4+ T cells from blood, sampled 46 months after liver transplant. These receptors came from a human patient who received a liver transplant. It is possible that, after a transplant, some T cells come from the graft donor.

The chain combines TRBV2 with TRBJ1-2; D unresolved. This CDR3 has 15 amino acids. Trimming took off 2 bases at V and 9 bases at J, with 19 bases between the two ends. Germline V gene lookup returns CDR1 SNHLY and CDR2 FYNNEI. CDR3 protein: CASSERWVGEASYTF. Written as DNA, the CDR3 is TGTGCCAGCAGTGAAAGATGGGTCGGCGAGGCGAGCTACACCTTC.

This chain connects TRBV2 to TRBJ1-2; tentative D call: TRBD1 (5 bases). Germline V gives CDR1 SNHLY, CDR2 FYNNEI. V was shortened by 8 bases and J by 2 bases, with 9 bases between the two germline ends. This CDR3 has 12 residues. CDR3 nucleotides: TGTGCCAGCGGGGCGGTCAACTATGGCTACACCTTC. Its protein product is CASGAVNYGYTF.

This clone counts as medium-sized. The chain links TRBV28 to TRBJ1-1; D ambiguous. This CDR3 region has 14 residues. V lost 7 bases, J lost 3 bases, and 15 bases lay in between. Germline V gene lookup returns CDR1 MDHEN and CDR2 SYDVKM. The CDR3 nucleotides read TGTGCCAGCACCGACGATATTAGCTACACTGAAGCTTTCTTT. Translated: CASTDDISYTEAFF.

The chain has TRBV4-2 and TRBJ2-3; D may match TRBD1 or TRBD2 (5 bases each). The CDR3 is 14 residues long. Germline V gene lookup returns CDR1 LGHNA and CDR2 YNFKEQ. V was cut by 0 bases and J by 1 base, with 5 bases left in between. The CDR3 region has the DNA TGTGCCAGCAGCCAAGAGGGGGGCACAGATACGCAGTATTTT. Its translation is CASSQEGGTDTQYF.

The rearrangement uses TRBV6-5 and TRBJ2-1, with D possibly matching TRBD2 (5 bases). Trimming cost V 2 bases and J 4 bases, with 12 bases left between them. CDR1 MNHEY and CDR2 SVGAGI come from the germline V gene. The CDR3 is made up of 15 amino acids. The CDR3 coding sequence is TGTGCCAGCAGTTACGTCGGGAAGGGATACAATGAGCAGTTCTTC. Translation gives CASSYVGKGYNEQFF.

In DNA, the CDR3 is TGTGCCAGCAGCTTGGGAGGAACCAAAAACATTCAGTACTTC. This gives the protein CASSLGGTKNIQYF. The chain is built from TRBV5-4 and TRBJ2-4; D not certain. Germline V gives CDR1 SGHNT, CDR2 YYREEE (reference sequence). There are 14 residues in the CDR3. Trimming pared 0 bases from V and 2 bases from J, leaving 6 bases between.

In DNA form, the CDR3 reads TGTGCCAGCAGTGAAGGAGGACAGAGAGGCTTTTCCTATGGCTACACCTTC. Translation: CASSEGGQRGFSYGYTF. The chain has TRBV2 and TRBJ1-2, with D possibly TRBD1 on 6 matching bases. Germline assignment: CDR1 SNHLY and CDR2 FYNNEI. The CDR3 contains 17 residues. The V and J ends lost 1 base and 4 bases respectively, with 19 bases between them.

The chain carries TRBV19 and TRBJ2-1, with TRBD1 matching 8 bases. V dropped 4 bases and J dropped 9; count of bases not matched to a gene: 20. The CDR3 runs to 18 residues. Germline CDR1 LNHDA, CDR2 SQIVND (reference sequence). The CDR3 loop reads CASSTTLEGTGRTSEQFF. In nucleotides, the CDR3 is TGTGCCAGTAGTACCACCCTAGAGGGGACAGGCCGGACAAGTGAGCAGTTCTTC.

The rearrangement uses TRBV11-1 and TRBJ2-1; TRBD2 is a possible D gene (6 bases). This CDR3 spans 12 amino acids. The germline V and J ends were trimmed by 6 bases and 16 bases, with 19 bases remaining between them. Germline V gene sequence: CDR1 SGHAT, CDR2 FQDESV (reference sequence). CDR3 protein: CASSQPAGPPFF. The CDR3 region has the DNA TGTGCCAGCAGTCAACCCGCGGGGCCCCCCTTCTTC.

This chain connects TRBV7-3 to TRBJ1-6; TRBD1 agrees at 7 bases. The CDR3 covers 13 residues. V shed 4 bases, J shed 7 bases, and the junction held 1 base outside the gene matches. In germline, CDR1 is SGHTA, CDR2 FQGTGA. Here the CDR3 reads CASSWDSNSPLHF. CDR3 nucleotide sequence: TGTGCCAGCAGCTGGGACAGCAATTCACCCCTCCACTTT.

The chain links TRBV15 to TRBJ2-7; the D is unclear. Germline CDR1 and CDR2: LNHNV and YYDKDF (reference sequence). Trimming stripped 0 bases from V and 11 bases from J, with 17 bases between. CDR3 length: 14 amino acids. This CDR3 is CATSRELLGLQKYF. CDR3 sequence (DNA): TGTGCCACCAGCAGAGAGCTCCTCGGGCTGCAGAAGTACTTC.

This clone was counted between two and nine times. V and J are TRBV7-2 and TRBJ2-5, with no clear D. Deletions cut 5 bases from V and 2 bases from J, with 18 bases between. From germline, CDR1 is SGHTA and CDR2 FQGNSA. The CDR3 spans 16 residues. This CDR3 is CASSPYPPGQQETQYF. In nucleotides, the CDR3 is TGTGCCAGCAGCCCCTACCCCCCGGGCCAGCAAGAGACCCAGTACTTC.

The chain is built from TRBV9 and TRBJ2-3, with TRBD1 identical over 10 bases. The J segment lost 2 bases and the V segment lost 1 base, leaving 4 bases of the junction unmatched. The CDR3 extends over 16 amino acids. CDR1 and CDR2 (germline): SGDLS, YYNGEE. The CDR3 DNA reads as TGTGCCAGCAGCGTACGTGGGACAGGGGACACAGATACGCAGTATTTT. Translation gives CASSVRGTGDTDTQYF.

This clone appeared once. CDR3 nucleotides: TGTGCCAGCAGTTCAGGGGTCAGTCAGCCCCAGCATTTT. Amino acid sequence: CASSSGVSQPQHF. The rearrangement uses TRBV5-4 and TRBJ1-5; D is possibly TRBD1 (6 bases). The germline V gene encodes CDR1 SGHNT and CDR2 YYREEE (reference sequence). The V gene lost 5 bases and the J gene lost 6 bases, with 12 bases spanning the gap. This CDR3 region has 13 residues. Based on the CDR3 plus reference TRBV5-4 and TRBJ1-5, the full variable domain is ETGVTQSPTHLIKTRGQQVTLRCSSQSGHNTVSWYQQALGQGPQFIFQYYREEENGRGNFPPRFSGLQFPNYSSELNVNALELDDSALYLCASSSGVSQPQHFGDGTRLSIL.

The CDR3 DNA follows: TGTGCCAGCAGCTTCTTAGCGGGAGATACGCAGTATTTT. Translating it yields CASSFLAGDTQYF. V and J are TRBV5-4 and TRBJ2-3; TRBD2 matches at 7 bases. The ends lost 2 bases at V and 5 bases at J; junction bases unmatched: 2. From germline, CDR1 is SGHNT and CDR2 YYREEE (reference sequence). The length of the CDR3 is 13 residues.

The chain carries TRBV28 and TRBJ1-2; 7 nucleotides agree with TRBD1. CDR1 is MDHEN, CDR2 SYDVKM, per germline. V gave up 5 bases and J gave up 8 bases; unmatched junction bases: 5. The CDR3 has 12 residues. CDR3 nucleotide sequence: TGTGCCAGCAGTCCTCAGGGGGGCGGCTACACCTTC. This encodes CASSPQGGGYTF.

The V call is TRBV7-2, the J call TRBJ2-1; 12 nucleotides line up with TRBD2. CDR3 length: 15 residues. Trimming removed 5 bases from V and 9 bases from J; junction bases left unmatched: 8. The germline V gene has CDR1 SGHTA and CDR2 FQGNSA. In DNA, the CDR3 is TGTGCCAGCAGCCTGGGACTAGCGGGTTCTAGTGAGCAGTTCTTC. Its protein product is CASSLGLAGSSEQFF.

V gene TRBV6-6 combines with J gene TRBJ2-7, with D possibly TRBD2 on 6 matching bases. The CDR3 consists of 16 residues. Germline loops: CDR1 MNHNY, CDR2 SVGAGI (reference sequence). V was clipped by 5 bases and J by 5 bases, with 22 bases between them. The CDR3 DNA reads TGTGCCAGCAGTAAGGGACGGGGGAAGGGCTCTGACGAGCAGTACTTC. This sequence encodes CASSKGRGKGSDEQYF.

The V gene is TRBV6-1, the J gene TRBJ2-7; tentative D call: TRBD1 (6 bases). Germline-derived CDR1 and CDR2 are MNHNS and SASEGT. The CDR3 contains 13 residues. V lost 4 bases and J lost 4, with 11 bases in between. CDR3: CASSGQQGYEQYF. The CDR3 nucleotides are TGTGCCAGCAGTGGCCAACAGGGATACGAGCAGTACTTC.

The rearrangement links TRBV2 to TRBJ1-3, with D unclear. From germline, CDR1 is SNHLY and CDR2 FYNNEI. With 3 bases removed from V and 4 bases from J, the gap between germline ends came to 7 bases. This CDR3 has 13 residues. CDR3 nucleotides: TGTGCCAGCAGTGAGGTGGCCGGAAACACCATATATTTT. It encodes CASSEVAGNTIYF. The entire variable domain, with the rest obtained from reference TRBV2 and TRBJ1-3, is as follows: EPEVTQTPSHQVTQMGQEVILRCVPISNHLYFYWYRQILGQKVEFLVSFYNNEISEKSEIFDDQFSVERPDGSNFTLKIRSTKLEDSAMYFCASSEVAGNTIYFGEGSWLTVV.

The V gene is TRBV5-1, the J gene TRBJ2-7, with a possible D match to TRBD2 (6 bases). Between the trimmed V and J ends, which lost 6 bases and 0 bases, there was a span of 13 bases. Germline V gives CDR1 SGHRS, CDR2 YFSETQ. CDR3 size: 14 residues. In nucleotides, the CDR3 is TGCGCCAGCACCCCCGGAGGGAGCTCCTACGAGCAGTACTTC. Encoded protein: CASTPGGSSYEQYF.